This section outlines one TCR beta chain sequence together with its context. CDR1 is LNHDA, CDR2 SQIVND, per germline (reference sequence). The CDR3 spans 14 residues. V was clipped by 7 bases and J by 4 bases; unmatched bases: 3. These data belong to a study of PD-L1 blockade in urothelial cancer. Sequencing used immunoSEQ multiplex PCR; TCRdb keeps in-frame clones, though not all of them. Among more than 30,000 clones listed, roughly 88% were seen once. This sequence was found in a man aged 55-75 years with urothelial cancer. The J gene is TRBJ2-7, the V gene TRBV19; TRBD2 agrees at 14 bases. This material consisted of PBMCs, taken around atezolizumab (anti-PD-L1) treatment. CDR3 sequence: CASTRTSGRYEQYF. In nucleotides, the CDR3 is TGTGCCAGTACCCGGACTAGCGGGAGGTACGAGCAGTACTTC.